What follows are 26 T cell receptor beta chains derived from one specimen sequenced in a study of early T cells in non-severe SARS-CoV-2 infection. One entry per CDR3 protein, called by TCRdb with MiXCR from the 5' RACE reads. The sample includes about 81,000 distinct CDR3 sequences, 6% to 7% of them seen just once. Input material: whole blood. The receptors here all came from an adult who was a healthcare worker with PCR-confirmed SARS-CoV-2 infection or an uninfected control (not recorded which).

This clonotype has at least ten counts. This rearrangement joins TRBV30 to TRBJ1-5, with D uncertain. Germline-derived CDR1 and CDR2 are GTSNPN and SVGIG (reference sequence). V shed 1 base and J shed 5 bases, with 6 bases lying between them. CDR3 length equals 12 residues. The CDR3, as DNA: TGTGCCTGGAGTGACGGATATCAGCCCCAGCATTTT. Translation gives CAWSDGYQPQHF.

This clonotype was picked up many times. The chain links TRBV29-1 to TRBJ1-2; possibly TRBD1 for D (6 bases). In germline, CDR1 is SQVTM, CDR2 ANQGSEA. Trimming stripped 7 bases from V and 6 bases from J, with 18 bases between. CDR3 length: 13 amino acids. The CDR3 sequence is CSGGGPYENGYTF. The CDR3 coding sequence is TGCAGCGGTGGGGGCCCCTATGAGAATGGCTACACCTTC.

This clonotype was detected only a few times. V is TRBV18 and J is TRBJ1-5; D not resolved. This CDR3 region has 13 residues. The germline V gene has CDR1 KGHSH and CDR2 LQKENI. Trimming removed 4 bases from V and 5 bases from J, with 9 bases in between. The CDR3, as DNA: TGTGCCAGCTCACGAAGCCGAGATCAGCCCCAGCATTTT. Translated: CASSRSRDQPQHF. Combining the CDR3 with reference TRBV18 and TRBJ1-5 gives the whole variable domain NAGVMQNPRHLVRRRGQEARLRCSPMKGHSHVYWYRQLPEEGLKFMVYLQKENIIDESGMPKERFSAEFPKEGPSILRIQQVVRGDSAAYFCASSRSRDQPQHFGDGTRLSIL.

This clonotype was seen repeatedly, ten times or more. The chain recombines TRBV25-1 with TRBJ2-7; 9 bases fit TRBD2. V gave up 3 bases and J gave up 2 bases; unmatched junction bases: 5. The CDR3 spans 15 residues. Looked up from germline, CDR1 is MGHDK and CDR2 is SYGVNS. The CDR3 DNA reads TGTGCCAGCAGTGATAAGCGGGGGGCGACCTACGAGCAGTACTTC. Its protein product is CASSDKRGATYEQYF.

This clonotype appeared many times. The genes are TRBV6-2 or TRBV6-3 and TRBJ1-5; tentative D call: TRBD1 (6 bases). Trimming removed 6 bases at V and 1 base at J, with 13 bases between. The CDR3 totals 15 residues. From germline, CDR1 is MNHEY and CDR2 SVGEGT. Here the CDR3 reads CASRLVGGSNQPQHF. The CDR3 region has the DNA TGTGCCAGCAGGCTGGTAGGGGGGAGCAATCAGCCCCAGCATTTT.

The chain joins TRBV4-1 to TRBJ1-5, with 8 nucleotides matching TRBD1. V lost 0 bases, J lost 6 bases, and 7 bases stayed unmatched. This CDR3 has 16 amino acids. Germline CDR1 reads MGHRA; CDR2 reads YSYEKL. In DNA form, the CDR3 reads TGCGCCAGCAGCCAAGAAGCCCAGGGGGCAGTTCAGCCCCAGCATTTT. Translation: CASSQEAQGAVQPQHF.

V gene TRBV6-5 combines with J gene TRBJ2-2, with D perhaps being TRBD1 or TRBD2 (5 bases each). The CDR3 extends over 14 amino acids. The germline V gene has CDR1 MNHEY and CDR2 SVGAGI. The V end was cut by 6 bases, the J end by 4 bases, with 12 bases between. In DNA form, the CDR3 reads TGTGCCAGCAGCTACGAGGGGACCACCGGGGAGCTGTTTTTT. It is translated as CASSYEGTTGELFF.

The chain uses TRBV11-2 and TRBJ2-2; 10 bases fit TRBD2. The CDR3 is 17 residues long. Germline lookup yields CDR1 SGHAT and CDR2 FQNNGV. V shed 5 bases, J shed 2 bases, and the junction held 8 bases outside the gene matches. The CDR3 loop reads CASSPTSGGVNTGELFF. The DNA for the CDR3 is TGTGCCAGCAGCCCCACGAGCGGGGGGGTAAACACCGGGGAGCTGTTTTTT.

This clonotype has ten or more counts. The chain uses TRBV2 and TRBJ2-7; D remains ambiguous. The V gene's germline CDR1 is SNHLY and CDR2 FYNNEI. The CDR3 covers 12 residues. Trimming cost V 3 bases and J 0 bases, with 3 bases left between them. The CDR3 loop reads CASSDTSYEQYF. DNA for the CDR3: TGTGCCAGCAGTGACACCTCCTACGAGCAGTACTTC.

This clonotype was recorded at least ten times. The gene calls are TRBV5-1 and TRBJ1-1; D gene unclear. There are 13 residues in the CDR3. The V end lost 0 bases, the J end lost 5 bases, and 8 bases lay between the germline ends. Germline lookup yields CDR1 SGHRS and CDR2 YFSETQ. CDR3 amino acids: CASSLAGRTEAFF. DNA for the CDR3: TGCGCCAGCAGCTTGGCCGGAAGGACTGAAGCTTTCTTT.

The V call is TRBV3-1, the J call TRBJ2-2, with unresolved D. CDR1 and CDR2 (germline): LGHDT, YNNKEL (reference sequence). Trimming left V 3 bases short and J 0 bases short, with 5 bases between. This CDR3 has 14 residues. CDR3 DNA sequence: TGTGCCAGCAGCCAGAGGTCGAACACCGGGGAGCTGTTTTTT. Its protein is CASSQRSNTGELFF.

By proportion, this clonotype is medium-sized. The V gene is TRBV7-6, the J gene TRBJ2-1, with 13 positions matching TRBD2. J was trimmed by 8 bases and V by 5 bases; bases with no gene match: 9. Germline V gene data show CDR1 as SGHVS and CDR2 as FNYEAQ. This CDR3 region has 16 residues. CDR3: CASSPLLAGGRDEQFF. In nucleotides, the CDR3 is TGTGCCAGCAGCCCTCTACTAGCGGGGGGGCGGGATGAGCAGTTCTTC.

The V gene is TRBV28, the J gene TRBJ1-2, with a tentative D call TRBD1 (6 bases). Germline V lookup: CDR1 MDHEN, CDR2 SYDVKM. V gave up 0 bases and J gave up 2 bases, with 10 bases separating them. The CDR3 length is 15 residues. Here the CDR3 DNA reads TGTGCCAGCAGTTTATGGGCAGGGACAAACTATGGCTACACCTTC. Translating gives CASSLWAGTNYGYTF.

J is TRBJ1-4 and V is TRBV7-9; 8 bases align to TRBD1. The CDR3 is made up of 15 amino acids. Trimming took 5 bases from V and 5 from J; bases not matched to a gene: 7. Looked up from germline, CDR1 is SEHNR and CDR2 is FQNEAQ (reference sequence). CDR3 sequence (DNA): TGTGCCAGCAGCATAAGACAGGGGAAAAATGAAAAACTGTTTTTT. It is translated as CASSIRQGKNEKLFF.

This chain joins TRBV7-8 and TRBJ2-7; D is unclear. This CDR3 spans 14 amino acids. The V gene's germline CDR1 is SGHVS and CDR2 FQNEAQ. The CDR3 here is CATGPLKSSYEQYF. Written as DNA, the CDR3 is TGTGCGACCGGTCCGCTCAAGAGCTCCTACGAGCAGTACTTC.

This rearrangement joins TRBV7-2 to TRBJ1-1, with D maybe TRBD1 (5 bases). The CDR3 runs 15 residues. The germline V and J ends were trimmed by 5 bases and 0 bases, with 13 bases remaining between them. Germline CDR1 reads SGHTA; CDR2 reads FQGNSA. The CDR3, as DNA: TGTGCCAGCAGCCGCCCGGGACTGATGAACACTGAAGCTTTCTTT. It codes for CASSRPGLMNTEAFF. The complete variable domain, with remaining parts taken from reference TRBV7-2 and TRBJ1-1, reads GAGVSQSPSNKVTEKGKDVELRCDPISGHTALYWYRQSLGQGLEFLIYFQGNSAPDKSGLPSDRFSAERTGGSVSTLTIQRTQQEDSAVYLCASSRPGLMNTEAFFGQGTRLTVV.

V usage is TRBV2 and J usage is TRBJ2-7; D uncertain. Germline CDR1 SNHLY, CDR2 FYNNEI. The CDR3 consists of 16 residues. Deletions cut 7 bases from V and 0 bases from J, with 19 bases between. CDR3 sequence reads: CASTDRDAESSYEQYF. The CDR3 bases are TGTGCCAGCACGGATAGAGATGCGGAAAGCTCCTACGAGCAGTACTTC.

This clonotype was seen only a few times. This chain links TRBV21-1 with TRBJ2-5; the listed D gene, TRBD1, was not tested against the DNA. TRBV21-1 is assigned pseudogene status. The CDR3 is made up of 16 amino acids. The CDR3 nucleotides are TGTGCCAGACCCTGTTCCGGGGACGCCGTCCAAGAGACCCAGTACTTC. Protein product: CARPCSGDAVQETQYF.

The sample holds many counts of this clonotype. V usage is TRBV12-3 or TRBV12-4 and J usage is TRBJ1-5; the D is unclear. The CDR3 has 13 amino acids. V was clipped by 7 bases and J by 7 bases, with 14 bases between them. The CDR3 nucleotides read TGTGCCAGCACCAACCTTGGAACCCAGCCCCAGCATTTT. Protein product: CASTNLGTQPQHF.

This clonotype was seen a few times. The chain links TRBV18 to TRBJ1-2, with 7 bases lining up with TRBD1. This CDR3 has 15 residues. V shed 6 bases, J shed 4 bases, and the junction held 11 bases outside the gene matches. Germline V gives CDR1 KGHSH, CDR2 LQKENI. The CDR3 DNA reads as TGTGCCAGCTCGCCCAATCACCGGGACAGCTATGGCTACACCTTC. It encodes CASSPNHRDSYGYTF. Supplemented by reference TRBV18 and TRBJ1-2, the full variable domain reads NAGVMQNPRHLVRRRGQEARLRCSPMKGHSHVYWYRQLPEEGLKFMVYLQKENIIDESGMPKERFSAEFPKEGPSILRIQQVVRGDSAAYFCASSPNHRDSYGYTFGSGTRLTVV.

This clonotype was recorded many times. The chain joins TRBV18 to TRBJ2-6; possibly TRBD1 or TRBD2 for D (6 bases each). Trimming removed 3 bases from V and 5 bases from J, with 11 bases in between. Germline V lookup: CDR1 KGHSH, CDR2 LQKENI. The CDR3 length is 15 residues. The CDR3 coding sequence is TGTGCCAGCTCACCGAGGGGGGTTAGGGCCAACGTCCTGACTTTC. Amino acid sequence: CASSPRGVRANVLTF.

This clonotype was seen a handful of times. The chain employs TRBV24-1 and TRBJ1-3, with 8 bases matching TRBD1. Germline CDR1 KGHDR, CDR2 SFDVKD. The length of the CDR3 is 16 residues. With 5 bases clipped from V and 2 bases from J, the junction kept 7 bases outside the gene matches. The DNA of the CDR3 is TGTGCCACCAGTGCCACCGGGACAGGACCTGGAAACACCATATATTTT. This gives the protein CATSATGTGPGNTIYF.

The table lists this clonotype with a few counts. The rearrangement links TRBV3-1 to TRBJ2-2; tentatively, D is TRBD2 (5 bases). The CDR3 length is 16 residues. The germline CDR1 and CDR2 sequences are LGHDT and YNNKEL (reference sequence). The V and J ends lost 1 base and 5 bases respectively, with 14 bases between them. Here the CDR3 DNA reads TGTGCCAGCAGCCAAGGCACCGGGAAGAAGACCGGGGAGCTGTTTTTT. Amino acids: CASSQGTGKKTGELFF.

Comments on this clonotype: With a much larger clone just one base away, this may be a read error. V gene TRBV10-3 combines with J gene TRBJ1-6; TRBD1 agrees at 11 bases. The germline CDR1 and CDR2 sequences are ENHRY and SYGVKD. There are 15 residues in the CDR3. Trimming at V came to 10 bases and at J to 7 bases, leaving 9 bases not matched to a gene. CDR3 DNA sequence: TGTGCCAGTAGGACAGGGGGCGCGGGGAATTCACCCCTCCACTTT. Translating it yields CASRTGGAGNSPLHF.

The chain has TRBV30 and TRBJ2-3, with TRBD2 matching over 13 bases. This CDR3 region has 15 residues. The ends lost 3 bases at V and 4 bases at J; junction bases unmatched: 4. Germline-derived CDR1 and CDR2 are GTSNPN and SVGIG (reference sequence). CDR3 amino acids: CAWSRLAGGSDTQYF. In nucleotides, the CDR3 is TGTGCCTGGAGCCGACTAGCGGGGGGATCAGATACGCAGTATTTT. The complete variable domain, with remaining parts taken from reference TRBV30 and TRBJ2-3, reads SQTIHQWPATLVQPVGSPLSLECTVEGTSNPNLYWYRQAAGRGLQLLFYSVGIGQISSEVPQNLSASRPQDRQFILSSKKLLLSDSGFYLCAWSRLAGGSDTQYFGPGTRLTVL.

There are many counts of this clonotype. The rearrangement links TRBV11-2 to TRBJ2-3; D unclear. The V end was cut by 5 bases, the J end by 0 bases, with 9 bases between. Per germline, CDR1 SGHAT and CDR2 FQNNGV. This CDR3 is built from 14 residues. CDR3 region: CASSDRSSTDTQYF. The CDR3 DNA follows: TGTGCCAGCAGCGATAGATCTAGCACAGATACGCAGTATTTT.